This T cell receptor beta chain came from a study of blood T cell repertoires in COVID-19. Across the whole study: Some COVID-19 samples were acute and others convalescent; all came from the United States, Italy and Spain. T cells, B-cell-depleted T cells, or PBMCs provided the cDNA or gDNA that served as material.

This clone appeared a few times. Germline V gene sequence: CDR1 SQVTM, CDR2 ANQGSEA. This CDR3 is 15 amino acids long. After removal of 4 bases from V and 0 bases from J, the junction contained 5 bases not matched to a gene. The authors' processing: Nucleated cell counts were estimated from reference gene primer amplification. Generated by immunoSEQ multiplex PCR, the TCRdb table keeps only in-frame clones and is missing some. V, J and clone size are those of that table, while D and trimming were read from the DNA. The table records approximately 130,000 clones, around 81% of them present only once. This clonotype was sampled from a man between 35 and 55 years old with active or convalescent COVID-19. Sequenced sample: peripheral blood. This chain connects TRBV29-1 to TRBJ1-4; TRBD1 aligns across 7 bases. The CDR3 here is CSVGYRGTTNEKLFF. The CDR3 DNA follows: TGCAGCGTTGGTTACAGGGGAACAACTAATGAAAAACTGTTTTTT.